What follows are 15 T cell receptor beta chains derived from one specimen sequenced in a study of STAT3 mutations in large granular lymphocyte leukemia. Study results and limitations: In T-cell large granular lymphocyte leukemia, about half of patients showed multiple immunodominant subclonotypes.

The method was immunoSEQ multiplex PCR; TCRdb's version includes in-frame clones alone and lacks a portion of them. Here the sample spans 2,500 to 3,000 clones, over 75% being singletons. These receptors have no identified antigens. Sample: peripheral blood mononuclear cells. These TCRs come from a woman in her 70s with T-cell large granular lymphocyte leukemia. Some clones in this sample may be carry-over from other donors' samples.

A single count supports this clone. The chain employs TRBV18 and TRBJ2-7; the D is unclear. This CDR3 spans 11 amino acids. Trimming removed 5 bases at V and 5 bases at J, with 7 bases between. The germline gives CDR1 KGHSH, CDR2 LQKENI. As DNA, the CDR3 is TGTGCCAGCTCATCTGGTAACGAGCAGTACTTC. As protein: CASSSGNEQYF.

The chain links TRBV15 to TRBJ2-2; D is unclear. The germline CDR1 and CDR2 sequences are LNHNV and YYDKDF (reference sequence). This CDR3 spans 18 amino acids. V was shortened by 0 bases and J by 2 bases, with 16 bases between the two germline ends. In DNA form, the CDR3 reads TGTGCCACCAGCAGAGAGCTACCATCGGACGGAAACACCGGGGAGCTGTTTTTT. Translating it yields CATSRELPSDGNTGELFF.

The rearrangement uses TRBV5-1 and TRBJ2-3, with no clear D. V shed 3 bases and J shed 1 base, with 9 bases lying between them. Germline values: CDR1 SGHRS, CDR2 YFSETQ. The CDR3 is 14 residues long. The CDR3 sequence is CASSSPARTDTQYF. DNA of the CDR3: TGCGCCAGCAGCTCCCCGGCGCGCACAGATACGCAGTATTTT.

This chain uses TRBV15 with TRBJ1-2, with D perhaps matching TRBD1 (5 bases). V lost 5 bases and J lost 5, with 18 bases in between. CDR1 and CDR2 from the germline V gene are LNHNV and YYDKDF (reference sequence). This CDR3 has 15 amino acids. The CDR3 here is CATSPRRGLQYGYTF. The DNA for the CDR3 is TGTGCCACCAGCCCCCGCCGGGGGTTACAGTATGGCTACACCTTC.

This chain connects TRBV5-1 to TRBJ2-3, with 9 bases fitting TRBD1. With V trimmed by 0 bases and J by 0 bases, 5 bases remained unmatched. Germline V gene sequence: CDR1 SGHRS, CDR2 YFSETQ. This CDR3 spans 17 amino acids. CDR3 protein: CASSLDGTGTSTDTQYF. The CDR3, as DNA: TGCGCCAGCAGCTTGGATGGGACAGGGACTAGCACAGATACGCAGTATTTT.

V and J are TRBV30 and TRBJ1-4; possibly TRBD1 for D (5 bases). V gave up 0 bases and J gave up 5 bases, with 10 bases separating them. The germline V gene encodes CDR1 GTSNPN and CDR2 SVGIG (reference sequence). This CDR3 spans 14 amino acids. The CDR3 DNA follows: TGTGCCTGGAGTGTATGGGACGCGAATGAAAAACTGTTTTTT. It encodes CAWSVWDANEKLFF.

V is TRBV5-4 and J is TRBJ2-7, with D possibly TRBD1 on 5 matching bases. Trimming took off 0 bases at V and 2 bases at J, with 9 bases between the two ends. The germline V gene encodes CDR1 SGHNT and CDR2 YYREEE (reference sequence). The CDR3 length is 14 residues. The CDR3 here is CASSLGQRTYEQYF. CDR3 bases: TGTGCCAGCAGCTTGGGACAGCGAACCTACGAGCAGTACTTC.

This clone appeared once. V gene TRBV4-3 combines with J gene TRBJ2-5, with TRBD1 matching over 10 bases. With the DNA end fitting TRBJ2-7 better, the J assignment may be wrong. CDR1 and CDR2 (germline): LGHNA, YSLEER. The CDR3 contains 16 residues. CDR3 DNA: TGCGCCAGCAGCCAAGATCAGGGGGACAGGGGCTACGAGCAGTACTTC. Its translation: CASSQDQGDRGYEQYF.

The chain uses TRBV5-4 and TRBJ2-7; TRBD1 matches at 7 bases. There are 12 residues in the CDR3. Trimming cost V 4 bases and J 5 bases; bases outside gene matches: 3. From germline, CDR1 is SGHNT and CDR2 YYREEE (reference sequence). CDR3 coding DNA: TGTGCCAGCAGCGGGGACAGCCACGAGCAGTACTTC. Translated: CASSGDSHEQYF. Together with reference TRBV5-4 and TRBJ2-7, the CDR3 gives the full variable domain: ETGVTQSPTHLIKTRGQQVTLRCSSQSGHNTVSWYQQALGQGPQFIFQYYREEENGRGNFPPRFSGLQFPNYSSELNVNALELDDSALYLCASSGDSHEQYFGPGTRLTVT.

The chain uses TRBV9 and TRBJ2-3; a possible D gene is TRBD2 (6 bases). The CDR3 sequence is 15 residues long. Per germline, CDR1 SGDLS and CDR2 YYNGEE. V lost 4 bases and J lost 3, with 15 bases in between. The CDR3 nucleotides read TGTGCCAGCAGCCCTCTGGTGGCGGGGACAGATACGCAGTATTTT. Amino acid sequence: CASSPLVAGTDTQYF.

V gene TRBV4-1 combines with J gene TRBJ1-1, with TRBD1 as a possible D gene (6 bases). Germline V CDR1 and CDR2: MGHRA, YSYEKL. Trimming took off 0 bases at V and 10 bases at J, with 21 bases between the two ends. CDR3 length: 16 amino acids. The CDR3 sequence is CASSQDSGTRPGVAFF. The CDR3 bases are TGCGCCAGCAGCCAAGATTCCGGGACAAGACCGGGCGTAGCTTTCTTT.

The rearrangement links TRBV11-2 to TRBJ2-5; 7 bases fit TRBD1. Germline values: CDR1 SGHAT, CDR2 FQNNGV. The CDR3 is made up of 14 amino acids. Trimming took 5 bases from V and 2 from J; bases not matched to a gene: 5. The CDR3 bases are TGTGCCAGCAGCCTCGGGACAGTTCAAGAGACCCAGTACTTC. It codes for CASSLGTVQETQYF.

CDR3 sequence: CASSVEGVGNEKLFF. The CDR3 nucleotides are TGTGCCAGCAGCGTAGAGGGAGTGGGGAATGAAAAACTGTTTTTT. The V gene is TRBV9, the J gene TRBJ1-4, with D unresolved. Germline V lookup: CDR1 SGDLS, CDR2 YYNGEE. The CDR3 totals 15 residues. Deletions cut 0 bases from V and 5 bases from J, with 11 bases between.

The rearrangement joins TRBV23-1 to TRBJ1-2; 8 nucleotides align to TRBD1. TRBV23-1 is noted as an ORF with a role that remains uncertain. CDR3 size: 14 residues. Germline trimming cut 3 bases from V and 6 bases from J; bases unmatched to any gene: 6. CDR3 sequence reads: CASSHKGQDNGYTF. As DNA, the CDR3 is TGCGCCAGCAGTCATAAGGGACAGGATAATGGCTACACCTTC.

This chain connects TRBV5-1 to TRBJ2-5; D might be TRBD1 (5 bases). CDR3 length: 14 amino acids. V gave up 0 bases and J gave up 5 bases, with 11 bases separating them. Germline V CDR1 and CDR2: SGHRS, YFSETQ. The CDR3: CASSLEGNGETQYF. The CDR3 DNA follows: TGCGCCAGCAGCTTGGAGGGGAACGGGGAGACCCAGTACTTC.